This T cell receptor (beta chain) was identified during a study of somatic mutations in cytotoxic T cells in rheumatoid arthritis. Study results and caveats: About an eighth of the roughly 60 patients had a largest CD8+ clone above 20% of CD8+ cells.

Magnetic beads with positive selection isolated CD4+ and CD8+ fractions, whose purity was verified by flow cytometry. The count of this clone is one. What it recognizes is unknown. This CDR3 has 15 residues. J gave up 1 base and V 5 bases, and 6 bases lay outside the gene matches. CDR1 SGHTA and CDR2 FQGNSA come from the germline V gene. Some clones are missing from TCRdb's copy, which holds only in-frame ones; the method was immunoSEQ multiplex PCR. The table records about 33,000 clones, 84% of them present only once. What was sequenced was CD8+ T cells sorted from blood. The chain links TRBV7-2 to TRBJ2-3; 7 positions agree with TRBD1. The receptor was derived from a middle-aged man in good health. In DNA form, the CDR3 reads TGTGCCAGCAGCCCCCGACAGGGACGCACAGATACGCAGTATTTT. Protein product: CASSPRQGRTDTQYF.